One T cell receptor beta chain is described in this entry. Its antigen is unidentified. The same CDR3 arises from other DNA sequences in this sample as well. The J segment lost 2 bases and the V segment lost 4 bases, leaving 1 base of the junction unmatched. The CDR3 consists of 13 residues. The germline V gene has CDR1 SGHRS and CDR2 YFSETQ. Using immunoSEQ multiplex PCR, the repertoire was profiled, and TCRdb retains in-frame clones only, with some absent. The table records under 150,000 clones, 90% of them present only once. This sample stems from a study of a mutant IDH1 vaccine in newly diagnosed glioma. Study overall: Eight vaccinations reached patients in weeks 1, 3, 5, 7, 11, 15, 19 and 23.

This sample's time point: week 11, during vaccination. The content of each vaccine dose was 300 ug of mutant IDH1 20-mer peptide, and topical imiquimod accompanied it. V is TRBV5-1 and J is TRBJ1-2; 8 bases line up with TRBD1. The sequences come from PBMCs, collected from a glioma patient whose treatment included an IDH1 peptide vaccine. This TCR was recovered from a woman aged 50 to 60 with glioma. Here the CDR3 DNA reads TGCGCCAGCAGCCGGGACAGGAACTATGGCTACACCTTC. Its translation is CASSRDRNYGYTF.